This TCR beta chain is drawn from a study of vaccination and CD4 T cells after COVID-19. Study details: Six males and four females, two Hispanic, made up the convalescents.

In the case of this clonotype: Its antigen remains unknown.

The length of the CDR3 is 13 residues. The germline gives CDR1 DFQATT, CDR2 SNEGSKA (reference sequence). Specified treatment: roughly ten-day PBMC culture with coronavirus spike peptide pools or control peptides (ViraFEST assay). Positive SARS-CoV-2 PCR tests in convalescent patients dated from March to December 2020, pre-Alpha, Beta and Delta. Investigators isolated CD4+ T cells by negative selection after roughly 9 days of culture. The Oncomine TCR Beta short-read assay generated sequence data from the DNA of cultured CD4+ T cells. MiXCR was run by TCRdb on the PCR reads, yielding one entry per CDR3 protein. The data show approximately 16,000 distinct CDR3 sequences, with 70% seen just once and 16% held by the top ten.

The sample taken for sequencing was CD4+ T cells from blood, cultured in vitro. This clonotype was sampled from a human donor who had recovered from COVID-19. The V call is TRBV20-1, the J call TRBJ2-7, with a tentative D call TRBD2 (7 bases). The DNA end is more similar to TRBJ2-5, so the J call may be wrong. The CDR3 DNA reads TGCAGTGCTAGAGCGGGGGGCCGGGAGACCCAGTACTTC. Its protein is CSARAGGRETQYF.